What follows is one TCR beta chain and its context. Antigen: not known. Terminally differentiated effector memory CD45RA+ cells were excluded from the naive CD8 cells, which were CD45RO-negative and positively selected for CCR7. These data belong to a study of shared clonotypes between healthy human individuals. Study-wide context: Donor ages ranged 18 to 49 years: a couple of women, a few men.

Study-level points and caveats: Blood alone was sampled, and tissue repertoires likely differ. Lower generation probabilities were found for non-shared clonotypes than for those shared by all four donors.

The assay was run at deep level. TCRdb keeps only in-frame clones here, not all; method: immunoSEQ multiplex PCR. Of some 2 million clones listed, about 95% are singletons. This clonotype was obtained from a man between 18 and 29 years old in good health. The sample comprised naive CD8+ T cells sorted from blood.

The CDR3 nucleotides read TGTGCCAGCAGTGAAAGAGGGGCAGGAACGATGATCCAAGAGACCCAGTACTTC. This gives the protein CASSERGAGTMIQETQYF. The chain is built from TRBV25-1 and TRBJ2-5; D may match TRBD1 or TRBD2 (5 bases each). This CDR3 is built from 18 residues. Germline CDR1 MGHDK, CDR2 SYGVNS. With 2 bases removed from V and 1 base from J, the gap between germline ends came to 20 bases.